This entry lists 30 T cell receptor beta chains sequenced from one sample in a study of ipilimumab plus nivolumab after autologous stem cell transplantation. Repertoires were generated with immunoSEQ multiplex PCR, while TCRdb's copy carries only in-frame clones and drops some. In the table there are about 43,000 clones, 70% to 90% of which are singletons. The sample consisted of PBMCs, taken in a trial of ipilimumab plus nivolumab as post-transplant consolidation. Source of these receptors: a male donor with multiple myeloma.

The chain uses TRBV6-5 and TRBJ2-5; a possible D gene is TRBD1 (6 bases). Trimming pared 8 bases from V and 5 bases from J, leaving 21 bases between. Germline V gene lookup returns CDR1 MNHEY and CDR2 SVGAGI. The CDR3 loop spans 15 amino acids. The chain's CDR3 is CASLRRQGFLETQYF. For the CDR3, the DNA is TGTGCCAGCCTAAGGAGGCAGGGGTTTTTGGAGACCCAGTACTTC.

V is TRBV7-2 and J is TRBJ2-4; 8 nucleotides align to TRBD1. In germline, CDR1 is SGHTA, CDR2 FQGNSA. This CDR3 spans 18 amino acids. J lost 0 bases, V lost 1 base, and 8 bases had no gene match. The CDR3 is CASSLGPGQAIAKNIQYF. The CDR3 coding sequence is TGTGCCAGCAGCTTAGGTCCGGGACAGGCTATAGCCAAAAACATTCAGTACTTC.

This chain joins TRBV4-3 and TRBJ1-2; possible D gene TRBD1, 6 bases. The germline V gene encodes CDR1 LGHNA and CDR2 YSLEER. V was trimmed by 0 bases and J by 4 bases, leaving 18 bases between them. The CDR3 has 17 amino acids. CDR3 nucleotide sequence: TGCGCCAGCAGCCAAGAACCGGTACAGGGAGTCCTCTATGGCTACACCTTC. This sequence encodes CASSQEPVQGVLYGYTF.

This clone was seen more than once but under ten times. The chain couples TRBV2 to TRBJ2-3; possible D gene TRBD2, 5 bases. The germline gives CDR1 SNHLY, CDR2 FYNNEI. CDR3 length: 13 residues. V lost 6 bases, J lost 0 bases, and 7 bases lay in between. CDR3 nucleotide sequence: TGTGCCAGCAGGGACTTAAGCACAGATACGCAGTATTTT. Translating it yields CASRDLSTDTQYF.

This chain links TRBV4-1 with TRBJ2-5, with D possibly being TRBD1 or TRBD2 (5 bases each). Germline lookup yields CDR1 MGHRA and CDR2 YSYEKL. The CDR3 totals 16 residues. With 3 bases removed from V and 5 bases from J, the gap between germline ends came to 19 bases. The CDR3 sequence: CASSQRDEGWGETQYF. The CDR3 bases are TGCGCCAGCAGCCAGAGAGATGAAGGCTGGGGGGAGACCCAGTACTTC.

The chain employs TRBV12-5 and TRBJ2-7, with D hard to call. Germline V CDR1 and CDR2: LGHNT, FRNRAP. V was pared by 2 bases and J by 7 bases, with 9 bases between. The CDR3 sequence is 12 residues long. The CDR3 DNA follows: TGTGCTAGTGGTTTGTTAAAGGCAGAGCAGTACTTC. Its translation: CASGLLKAEQYF.

The rearrangement uses TRBV9 and TRBJ2-3, with D perhaps given as TRBD1 or TRBD2 (5 bases each). This CDR3 contains 14 residues. The V gene's germline CDR1 is SGDLS and CDR2 YYNGEE. V dropped 4 bases and J dropped 6 bases, with 15 bases sitting between them. The CDR3 sequence: CASSPGTFADTQYF. The DNA for the CDR3 is TGTGCCAGCAGCCCTGGGACCTTTGCGGATACGCAGTATTTT.

The chain recombines TRBV19 with TRBJ2-2, with 13 bases that match TRBD2. Germline assignment: CDR1 LNHDA and CDR2 SQIVND (reference sequence). This CDR3 is 13 amino acids long. With V trimmed by 9 bases and J by 9 bases, 4 bases remained unmatched. CDR3 sequence (DNA): TGTGCCAGCGCGACTAGCGGGAGGCGGGAGCTGTTTTTT. As protein: CASATSGRRELFF.

This clone came up a few times. The V and J genes are TRBV7-2 and TRBJ2-1; weak D call: TRBD2 (5 bases). Germline V gives CDR1 SGHTA, CDR2 FQGNSA. The germline V and J ends were trimmed by 4 bases and 4 bases, with 11 bases remaining between them. This CDR3 region has 14 residues. DNA of the CDR3: TGTGCCAGCAGCTCTGCTGGGGAGTACAATGAGCAGTTCTTC. Protein: CASSSAGEYNEQFF.

The chain employs TRBV5-1 and TRBJ2-2, with 8 bases lining up with TRBD1. There are 16 residues in the CDR3. In germline, CDR1 is SGHRS, CDR2 YFSETQ. The trim removed 4 bases at V and 3 bases at J, leaving 8 bases unmatched. This CDR3 is CASSTTGGWDTGELFF. The CDR3 coding sequence is TGCGCCAGCAGCACTACAGGGGGTTGGGACACCGGGGAGCTGTTTTTT.

The chain links TRBV28 to TRBJ2-2, with D perhaps given as TRBD1 or TRBD2 (5 bases each). The CDR3 spans 13 residues. V lost 7 bases, J lost 4 bases, and 10 bases lay in between. Per germline, CDR1 MDHEN and CDR2 SYDVKM. CDR3 sequence: CASTRDGTGELFF. CDR3 DNA sequence: TGTGCCAGCACCAGGGACGGCACCGGGGAGCTGTTTTTT.

The table lists this clone with a few counts. The chain links TRBV19 to TRBJ1-1; tentative D call: TRBD1 (5 bases). This CDR3 is built from 15 residues. The V end lost 7 bases, the J end lost 0 bases, and 15 bases lay between the germline ends. Per germline, CDR1 LNHDA and CDR2 SQIVND (reference sequence). CDR3 bases: TGTGCCAGTAAGACGGGGACCAGCTTGAACACTGAAGCTTTCTTT. Its protein is CASKTGTSLNTEAFF.

The J gene is TRBJ1-4, the V gene TRBV11-3, with 10 bases that match TRBD1. The CDR3 length is 18 residues. V trimming: 9 bases; J trimming: 0 bases; junction bases outside the gene matches: 13. CDR1 SGHNT and CDR2 YENEEA come from the germline V gene. The CDR3 reads CASGGQGDKNATNEKLFF. CDR3 bases: TGTGCCAGTGGAGGACAGGGGGACAAAAATGCAACTAATGAAAAACTGTTTTTT.

This clone turned up a few times. The genes are TRBV7-9 and TRBJ1-1; 7 bases are a match to TRBD1. With V trimmed by 2 bases and J by 0 bases, 3 bases remained unmatched. The CDR3 sequence is 15 residues long. CDR1 is SEHNR, CDR2 FQNEAQ, per germline (reference sequence). As DNA, the CDR3 is TGTGCCAGCAGCTTATGGGACAGACTGAACACTGAAGCTTTCTTT. Its translation: CASSLWDRLNTEAFF.

This chain links TRBV4-3 with TRBJ1-5; D not resolved. The CDR3 length is 15 residues. Between the trimmed V and J ends, which lost 0 bases and 7 bases, there was a span of 13 bases. CDR1 and CDR2 (germline): LGHNA, YSLEER. CDR3 bases: TGCGCCAGCAGCCAAGATGCGGGGTCTGAACAGCCCCAGCATTTT. Amino acid sequence: CASSQDAGSEQPQHF.

In DNA, the CDR3 is TGTGCCAGCAGCCAGGGTAACGGCGGGTCCTACGAGCAGTACTTC. The encoded protein is CASSQGNGGSYEQYF. The chain uses TRBV11-2 and TRBJ2-7; D possibly uses TRBD1 or TRBD2 (5 bases each). V was trimmed by 5 bases and J by 1 base, leaving 15 bases between them. The CDR3 runs to 15 residues. Germline CDR1 is SGHAT and CDR2 is FQNNGV.

V and J are TRBV10-3 and TRBJ2-5; 13 bases agree with TRBD2. V was clipped by 8 bases and J by 4 bases; unmatched bases: 7. Germline V gives CDR1 ENHRY, CDR2 SYGVKD. This CDR3 is 15 amino acids long. The CDR3 is CAIGTSGGGIETQYF. The CDR3 DNA follows: TGTGCCATCGGAACTAGCGGGGGGGGTATAGAGACCCAGTACTTC.

The CDR3 here is CASSQGTLGSGNTIYF. DNA for the CDR3: TGTGCCAGCAGCCAAGGGACCCTGGGCTCTGGAAACACCATATATTTT. The chain combines TRBV4-2 with TRBJ1-3; D unresolved. The germline V and J ends were trimmed by 1 base and 0 bases, with 10 bases remaining between them. Germline V gene data show CDR1 as LGHNA and CDR2 as YNFKEQ. This CDR3 is built from 16 residues.

The V and J genes are TRBV19 and TRBJ2-3, with D perhaps matching TRBD2 (5 bases). The V and J ends lost 5 bases and 2 bases respectively, with 23 bases between them. CDR3 length: 18 amino acids. The germline gives CDR1 LNHDA, CDR2 SQIVND (reference sequence). The CDR3 sequence is CASSSLRRSTGITDTQYF. The CDR3 DNA reads as TGTGCCAGTAGTTCCCTCCGGAGGTCGACGGGGATCACAGATACGCAGTATTTT.

In this sample, this clone turned up once. V usage is TRBV7-2 and J usage is TRBJ2-3, with D unresolved. V was trimmed by 2 bases and J by 5 bases, leaving 20 bases between them. Per the germline V gene, CDR1 is SGHTA and CDR2 is FQGNSA. The CDR3 sequence is 17 residues long. DNA for the CDR3: TGTGCCAGCAGCTTACCCTCCTGGAACGGGTATGGAGATACGCAGTATTTT. Its translation is CASSLPSWNGYGDTQYF.

The CDR3 is CASSDSGQGGYGYTF. As DNA, the CDR3 is TGTGCCAGCAGTGACTCGGGACAGGGGGGCTATGGCTACACCTTC. The gene calls are TRBV6-4 and TRBJ1-2, with TRBD1 identical over 11 bases. V was clipped by 0 bases and J by 4 bases; unmatched bases: 1. This CDR3 contains 15 residues. Germline-derived CDR1 and CDR2 are MRHNA and SNTAGT.

The chain recombines TRBV7-2 with TRBJ1-1, with 7 bases aligning to TRBD1. After removal of 7 bases from V and 1 base from J, the junction contained 6 bases not matched to a gene. Germline V gene lookup returns CDR1 SGHTA and CDR2 FQGNSA. The CDR3 extends over 14 amino acids. CDR3 loop: CASTHRDRNTEAFF. As DNA, the CDR3 is TGTGCCAGCACCCACAGGGACAGGAACACTGAAGCTTTCTTT.

This sequence joins TRBV9 and TRBJ2-3; D is unclear. Trimming left V 4 bases short and J 4 bases short, with 13 bases between. Germline values: CDR1 SGDLS, CDR2 YYNGEE. The CDR3 runs to 14 residues. This CDR3 is CASSTPETPDTQYF. The CDR3 region has the DNA TGTGCCAGCAGCACCCCTGAGACGCCAGATACGCAGTATTTT.

The chain joins TRBV4-1 to TRBJ1-2; a possible D gene is TRBD1 (5 bases). The CDR3 has 14 residues. The germline V gene encodes CDR1 MGHRA and CDR2 YSYEKL. The ends were cut back, 3 bases at V and 8 bases at J, with 16 bases in the middle. The CDR3 sequence is CASSHDERGGGYTF. In DNA form, the CDR3 reads TGCGCCAGCAGCCATGATGAAAGGGGCGGCGGCTACACCTTC.

The J gene is TRBJ1-4, the V gene TRBV9, with D perhaps matching TRBD1 (5 bases). Per germline, CDR1 SGDLS and CDR2 YYNGEE. Trimming shortened V by 4 bases and J by 7 bases, and 8 bases separated the two germline ends. The CDR3 sequence is 12 residues long. This CDR3 is CASSYQGEKLFF. CDR3 bases: TGTGCCAGCAGCTACCAGGGTGAAAAACTGTTTTTT.

The chain has TRBV4-2 and TRBJ2-3, with TRBD1 matching 7 bases. Germline V lookup: CDR1 LGHNA, CDR2 YNFKEQ. After removal of 4 bases from V and 6 bases from J, the junction contained 4 bases not matched to a gene. The CDR3 extends over 13 amino acids. Written as DNA, the CDR3 is TGTGCCAGCAGCCGATTACAGGGGGATACGCAGTATTTT. Protein sequence: CASSRLQGDTQYF.

The table lists this clone with a few counts. The CDR3 reads CASSPDRVGTEAFF. CDR3 bases: TGTGCCAGCAGCCCAGACCGGGTCGGGACTGAAGCTTTCTTT. This chain links TRBV7-9 with TRBJ1-1; no clear D gene. CDR3 length: 14 amino acids. V was clipped by 5 bases and J by 5 bases, with 15 bases between them. Germline V CDR1 and CDR2: SEHNR, FQNEAQ (reference sequence).

This clone was seen a handful of times. The chain joins TRBV30 to TRBJ1-1, with 8 bases matching TRBD1. V lost 3 bases to trimming and J lost 9 bases; unmatched junction nucleotides: 6. The CDR3 is made up of 12 amino acids. The germline V gene encodes CDR1 GTSNPN and CDR2 SVGIG (reference sequence). The CDR3 protein is CAWSPRTGKAFF. As DNA, the CDR3 is TGTGCCTGGAGCCCCCGGACAGGGAAAGCTTTCTTT.

The chain is built from TRBV6-4 and TRBJ1-4, with TRBD1 as a possible D gene (5 bases). CDR1 is MRHNA, CDR2 SNTAGT, per germline. V was cut by 11 bases and J by 8 bases, with 18 bases left in between. CDR3 length equals 13 residues. This CDR3 is CAGRPQGGEKLFF. For the CDR3, the DNA is TGTGCCGGAAGGCCCCAGGGAGGCGAAAAACTGTTTTTT.

The gene calls are TRBV27 and TRBJ1-5, with D hard to call. V was shortened by 3 bases and J by 5 bases, with 11 bases between the two germline ends. The CDR3 extends over 14 amino acids. The germline V gene has CDR1 MNHEY and CDR2 SMNVEV (reference sequence). The CDR3 loop is CASSFRGDYQPQHF. The DNA of the CDR3 is TGTGCCAGCAGTTTCCGCGGTGATTATCAGCCCCAGCATTTT.